One sample yielded the 18 T cell receptor beta chains listed below, sequenced in a study of blood T cell repertoires in COVID-19. Some clones are missing from TCRdb's copy, which holds only in-frame ones; the method was immunoSEQ multiplex PCR. This table holds 25,000 to 35,000 clones, 84% found once. Source material: peripheral blood. The receptor set was obtained from a woman over 75 with acute or convalescent COVID-19.

The V gene is TRBV5-5, the J gene TRBJ1-3, with a tentative D call TRBD1 (5 bases). This CDR3 is built from 14 residues. V gave up 1 base and J gave up 7 bases, with 12 bases separating them. The germline V gene encodes CDR1 SGHKS and CDR2 YYEKEE (reference sequence). The DNA of the CDR3 is TGTGCCAGCAGCTTGATAGGACAACGGAACACCATATATTTT. Translation: CASSLIGQRNTIYF.

This clone was picked up one time. The CDR3 DNA is TGTGCCAGCAGTGAAGCGAGCGGGGGGCGGCGCGGGGAGCTGTTTTTT. Translation gives CASSEASGGRRGELFF. V is TRBV2 and J is TRBJ2-2; 9 bases align to TRBD2. This CDR3 contains 16 residues. Trimming at V came to 0 bases and at J to 7 bases, leaving 6 bases not matched to a gene. Germline assignment: CDR1 SNHLY and CDR2 FYNNEI.

J is TRBJ2-7 and V is TRBV4-1; D is possibly TRBD2 (6 bases). The CDR3 has 14 residues. V was pared by 0 bases and J by 4 bases, with 10 bases between. Germline lookup yields CDR1 MGHRA and CDR2 YSYEKL. For the CDR3, the DNA is TGCGCCAGCAGCCAAGAAGACGGGGGTTACGAGCAGTACTTC. It yields the protein CASSQEDGGYEQYF.

This clone has just a few counts. V gene TRBV24-1 combines with J gene TRBJ2-3; 8 bases agree with TRBD1. After removal of 3 bases from V and 12 bases from J, the junction contained 4 bases not matched to a gene. This CDR3 has 12 amino acids. Germline assignment: CDR1 KGHDR and CDR2 SFDVKD. DNA for the CDR3: TGTGCCACCAGTGATGAGGACAGGGTACAGTATTTT. It is translated as CATSDEDRVQYF.

This clone turned up a few times. Here the CDR3 DNA reads TGTGCCAGCAGTAAACAACAGGGGTATGGCTACACCTTC. Translation gives CASSKQQGYGYTF. V and J are TRBV27 and TRBJ1-2; 7 nucleotides agree with TRBD1. V gave up 5 bases and J gave up 5 bases; unmatched junction bases: 5. The germline V gene encodes CDR1 MNHEY and CDR2 SMNVEV (reference sequence). CDR3 length: 13 residues.

This clone showed up just once. This sequence joins TRBV19 and TRBJ2-1; D is possibly TRBD1 (6 bases). Germline-derived CDR1 and CDR2 are LNHDA and SQIVND (reference sequence). V was shortened by 1 base and J by 0 bases, with 16 bases between the two germline ends. The length of the CDR3 is 18 residues. CDR3 sequence reads: CASSIGGRTASSYNEQFF. As DNA, the CDR3 is TGTGCCAGTAGTATAGGGGGGCGGACAGCAAGCTCCTACAATGAGCAGTTCTTC.

V and J are TRBV3-1 (or the pseudogene TRBV3-2) and TRBJ1-4; TRBD1 might be the D (6 bases). Germline V gives CDR1 LGHDT, CDR2 YNNKEL (reference sequence). V dropped 1 base and J dropped 0 bases, with 15 bases sitting between them. The CDR3 spans 18 residues. Here the CDR3 reads CASSQGLQGTATNEKLFF. The CDR3 nucleotides read TGTGCCAGCAGCCAAGGCCTACAGGGCACCGCAACTAATGAAAAACTGTTTTTT.

The CDR3 here is CASSATGDGEAFF. For the CDR3, the DNA is TGTGCCAGCAGTGCGACAGGCGACGGTGAAGCTTTCTTT. The V call is TRBV12-3 or TRBV12-4, the J call TRBJ1-1; D possibly corresponds to TRBD1 (6 bases). CDR3 length equals 13 residues. V lost 5 bases, J lost 7 bases, and 14 bases lay in between.

The rearrangement uses TRBV5-1 and TRBJ2-2, with 7 bases lining up with TRBD2. Germline CDR1 is SGHRS and CDR2 is YFSETQ. The V segment lost 4 bases and the J segment 4 bases; nucleotides outside the gene matches: 16. The CDR3 is made up of 18 amino acids. CDR3 region: CASSPSWASGTTTGELFF. The CDR3 coding sequence is TGCGCCAGCAGCCCCTCGTGGGCTAGCGGAACAACCACCGGGGAGCTGTTTTTT.

The V call is TRBV5-6, the J call TRBJ2-7; TRBD2 agrees at 9 bases. The V gene's germline CDR1 is SGHDT and CDR2 YYEEEE. The CDR3 sequence is 14 residues long. Trimming removed 4 bases from V and 0 bases from J; junction bases left unmatched: 2. CDR3 sequence (DNA): TGTGCCAGCAGCATTAGCGGGAGCTCCTACGAGCAGTACTTC. This gives the protein CASSISGSSYEQYF.

J is TRBJ1-6 and V is TRBV24-1, with 8 positions matching TRBD1. The length of the CDR3 is 15 residues. CDR1 is KGHDR, CDR2 SFDVKD, per germline. V was clipped by 5 bases and J by 7 bases; unmatched bases: 6. Here the CDR3 reads CATSAEDRDNSPLHF. The CDR3 DNA follows: TGTGCCACCAGTGCTGAGGACAGGGACAATTCACCCCTCCACTTT.

The J gene is TRBJ2-7, the V gene TRBV21-1; no DNA check was done on the table's D call, TRBD1. TRBV21-1 is a pseudogene segment. The CDR3 extends over 15 amino acids. For the CDR3, the DNA is TGTGCCAGCAGCAAAGGGCGGGACAGAGCCTACGAGCAGTACTTC. Encoded protein: CASSKGRDRAYEQYF.

This clone was detected a few times. The J gene is TRBJ1-6, the V gene TRBV5-4; tentatively, D is TRBD1 (5 bases). This CDR3 has 15 amino acids. V gave up 4 bases and J gave up 4 bases, with 12 bases separating them. Germline CDR1 and CDR2: SGHNT and YYREEE (reference sequence). This CDR3 is CASSQEGVYNSPLHF. CDR3 coding DNA: TGTGCCAGCAGCCAAGAAGGGGTGTATAATTCACCCCTCCACTTT.

This chain's CDR3 is CASKPGGQGAYGYTF. The CDR3 region has the DNA TGTGCCAGCAAACCCGGGGGACAGGGGGCCTATGGCTACACCTTC. The chain carries TRBV27 and TRBJ1-2; TRBD1 agrees at 12 bases. The CDR3 runs 15 residues. Germline CDR1 and CDR2: MNHEY and SMNVEV (reference sequence). V trimming: 7 bases; J trimming: 4 bases; junction bases outside the gene matches: 7.

The chain carries TRBV28 and TRBJ1-6; possible D gene TRBD1, 5 bases. The V gene lost 6 bases and the J gene lost 8 bases, with 14 bases spanning the gap. The CDR3 sequence is 14 residues long. Germline V gene sequence: CDR1 MDHEN, CDR2 SYDVKM. The CDR3 nucleotides are TGTGCCAGCAGCGAGACAGCTGACCATTCACCCCTCCACTTT. It specifies CASSETADHSPLHF.

The chain has TRBV7-2 and TRBJ2-3; a weak D match, TRBD2 (6 bases). V was trimmed by 6 bases and J by 7 bases, leaving 20 bases between them. There are 15 residues in the CDR3. CDR1 SGHTA and CDR2 FQGNSA come from the germline V gene. This CDR3 reads CASSDPGLPANTQYF. The CDR3 nucleotides read TGTGCCAGCAGTGACCCGGGACTCCCGGCGAATACGCAGTATTTT.

The rearrangement joins TRBV19 to TRBJ1-5; D uncertain. The CDR3 extends over 13 amino acids. CDR1 LNHDA and CDR2 SQIVND come from the germline V gene (reference sequence). V was shortened by 9 bases and J by 7 bases, with 16 bases between the two germline ends. The CDR3 protein is CASTREGIQPQHF. In nucleotides, the CDR3 is TGTGCCAGCACGAGGGAAGGTATACAGCCCCAGCATTTT.

The J gene is TRBJ2-7, the V gene TRBV7-2, with 9 bases fitting TRBD1. Losses at the gene ends were 5 bases for V and 2 bases for J; bases not matched to a gene: 7. This CDR3 has 15 residues. Germline loops: CDR1 SGHTA, CDR2 FQGNSA. The CDR3 sequence: CASSPRTGETYEQYF. The DNA of the CDR3 is TGTGCCAGCAGCCCACGGACAGGGGAGACCTACGAGCAGTACTTC.